Below are 9 T cell receptor beta chains sequenced from a single sample in a study of cytomegalovirus exposure and HLA in healthy donors (dated by TCRdb to between 2016 and 2019). The library came from the immunoSEQ multiplex PCR assay. The multiplex PCR relied on a mix of 60 forward primers for TCR Vbeta segments and 13 reverse primers for TCR Jbeta segments. Entries here come from immuneACCESS through TCRdb and include only in-frame sequences with V and J called. Some clones fail to appear in such tables; in the studies checked, an unresolved V gene covers under half of the shortfall, and the cause of the remainder is unknown. Present in this sample are 250,000 to 300,000 clones, approximately 84% of which were seen just once. The ten largest clones take up 1.5% to 2% of the sample. Input material: PBMCs. These receptors were collected from a woman in her forties in good health and CMV-seropositive.

V usage is TRBV7-2 and J usage is TRBJ1-2; no definite D call. V gave up 5 bases and J gave up 0 bases, with 10 bases separating them. The germline V gene encodes CDR1 SGHTA and CDR2 FQGNSA. This CDR3 has 14 amino acids. The CDR3 loop is CASSPDGTNYGYTF. CDR3 in DNA: TGTGCCAGCAGCCCAGACGGGACTAACTATGGCTACACCTTC.

Worth noting for this clone: The junction and the germline gene differ at one end; a read error may be behind it. This chain connects TRBV25-1 to TRBJ2-6, with TRBD1 identical over 10 bases. The CDR3 runs 18 residues. Germline CDR1 and CDR2: MGHDK and SYGVNS. CDR3: CASSQRDRGTTGANGLTF. In nucleotides, the CDR3 is TGTGCCAGCAGTCAGAGGGACAGGGGAACGACTGGGGCCAACGGCCTGACTTTC.

This chain links TRBV6-5 with TRBJ2-1; 7 bases line up with TRBD1. With V trimmed by 6 bases and J by 2 bases, 1 base remained unmatched. The CDR3 has 13 amino acids. CDR1 is MNHEY, CDR2 SVGAGI, per germline. CDR3 loop: CASRGTAYNEQFF. The CDR3 DNA reads TGTGCCAGCAGGGGGACAGCCTACAATGAGCAGTTCTTC.

This chain links TRBV6-5 with TRBJ2-7; no reliable D call. The V and J ends lost 2 bases and 0 bases respectively, with 5 bases between them. In germline, CDR1 is MNHEY, CDR2 SVGAGI. The CDR3 totals 13 residues. In nucleotides, the CDR3 is TGTGCCAGCAGTTACAGGAGCTCCTACGAGCAGTACTTC. This encodes CASSYRSSYEQYF.

This sequence joins TRBV30 and TRBJ1-6; 9 bases are a match to TRBD1. CDR1 GTSNPN and CDR2 SVGIG come from the germline V gene (reference sequence). V gave up 1 base and J gave up 9 bases; unmatched junction bases: 4. The CDR3 extends over 14 amino acids. The CDR3 DNA reads TGTGCCTGGAGTGGGGGGACAGGGAGTTCACCCCTCCACTTT. It is translated as CAWSGGTGSSPLHF.

The chain uses TRBV11-2 and TRBJ1-4; no definite D call. The CDR3 runs 15 residues. V gave up 5 bases and J gave up 4 bases, with 14 bases separating them. CDR1 and CDR2 (germline): SGHAT, FQNNGV. CDR3 DNA: TGTGCCAGCAGCCACCACGATCGGGGTAATGAAAAACTGTTTTTT. It is translated as CASSHHDRGNEKLFF.

The chain uses TRBV5-1 and TRBJ1-1, with D uncertain. The germline V and J ends were trimmed by 0 bases and 0 bases, with 6 bases remaining between them. The CDR3 runs to 14 residues. Germline V gene data show CDR1 as SGHRS and CDR2 as YFSETQ. The CDR3 spells CASSLDSMNTEAFF. CDR3 DNA sequence: TGCGCCAGCAGCTTGGACAGCATGAACACTGAAGCTTTCTTT. The full variable domain, with the rest looked up from reference TRBV5-1 and TRBJ1-1, is KAGVTQTPRYLIKTRGQQVTLSCSPISGHRSVSWYQQTPGQGLQFLFEYFSETQRNKGNFPGRFSGRQFSNSRSEMNVSTLELGDSALYLCASSLDSMNTEAFFGQGTRLTVV.

The V call is TRBV9, the J call TRBJ1-3; no firm D call. V was pared by 0 bases and J by 0 bases, with 7 bases between. The CDR3 runs to 15 residues. Germline V gene data show CDR1 as SGDLS and CDR2 as YYNGEE. CDR3 protein: CASSVGLPSGNTIYF. CDR3 DNA sequence: TGTGCCAGCAGCGTAGGACTGCCCTCTGGAAACACCATATATTTT.

V gene TRBV5-1 combines with J gene TRBJ1-1, with a possible D match to TRBD1 (6 bases). The CDR3 is 14 amino acids. CDR1 and CDR2 (germline): SGHRS, YFSETQ. V was shortened by 4 bases and J by 1 base, with 11 bases between the two germline ends. The DNA for the CDR3 is TGCGCCAGCAGCCCCCTAGGGGGGAACACTGAAGCTTTCTTT. This translates into CASSPLGGNTEAFF.